This TCR beta chain was documented in a study of blood T cells in healthy people across ages. Findings and caveats of the study: Diversity of TCR beta correlated strongly with naive T cell percentage. The unknown donor CMV status may have confounded expanded clonotype changes. Compared with aged donors, long-lived donors showed fewer expanded clones, suggesting selection.

The study recruited healthy Caucasian donors from Russia who were aged about 6 to 95. Trimming cost V 8 bases and J 3 bases; bases outside gene matches: 4. Germline CDR1 reads SQVTM; CDR2 reads ANQGSEA. The CDR3 has 12 residues. With a J-beta primer mix and a sample-barcoded 5' primer, a second PCR ran 7 to 11 cycles. TCRdb recomputed calls from the 5' RACE reads with MiXCR, one row per CDR3 protein. This table holds around 1,600,000 distinct CDR3 sequences, roughly 43% found once. The table lists this clonotype with a few counts. Its antigen is not identified. The source is a young woman in good health. The J gene is TRBJ1-2, the V gene TRBV29-1, with TRBD1 identical over 9 bases. Sequenced: blood. As DNA, the CDR3 is TGCAGCTCCTGGACAGGGGACTATGGCTACACCTTC. Its translation: CSSWTGDYGYTF. The full variable domain, with the rest looked up from reference TRBV29-1 and TRBJ1-2, is SAVISQKPSRDICQRGTSLTIQCQVDSQVTMMFWYRQQPGQSLTLIATANQGSEATYESGFVIDKFPISRPNLTFSTLTVSNMSPEDSSIYLCSSWTGDYGYTFGSGTRLTVV.